A single sample gave rise to the 9 T cell receptor beta chains below, sequenced in a study of blood T cell repertoires in COVID-19. Profiled with immunoSEQ multiplex PCR; TCRdb holds only in-frame clones, not every one. The data contain about 140,000 clones, about four fifths of them singletons. Source material: peripheral blood. Source of these receptors: a human donor in a cohort sampled during active COVID-19.

This chain's CDR3 is CSARDDSEAFF. The CDR3 coding sequence is TGCAGTGCTAGAGATGACAGTGAAGCTTTCTTT. V gene TRBV20-1 combines with J gene TRBJ1-1, with a possible D match to TRBD1 (5 bases). This CDR3 comprises 11 residues. Deletions cut 0 bases from V and 7 bases from J, with 6 bases between. The germline V gene has CDR1 DFQATT and CDR2 SNEGSKA (reference sequence).

V gene TRBV19 combines with J gene TRBJ2-5; TRBD2 matches 13 bases. Germline CDR1 is LNHDA and CDR2 is SQIVND (reference sequence). V lost 5 bases, J lost 5 bases, and 5 bases stayed unmatched. This CDR3 is 15 amino acids long. The CDR3 DNA follows: TGTGCCAGTAGTCGAGCGACTAGCGGGGGGGAGACCCAGTACTTC. Translated, it gives CASSRATSGGETQYF.

This clone occurred a few times. The rearrangement links TRBV6-1 to TRBJ2-3; a possible D gene is TRBD2 (5 bases). With 4 bases removed from V and 3 bases from J, the gap between germline ends came to 17 bases. Per the germline V gene, CDR1 is MNHNS and CDR2 is SASEGT. The CDR3 covers 16 residues. As DNA, the CDR3 is TGTGCCAGCAGTGCCACGGGATCAGTGAGTACAGATACGCAGTATTTT. Its protein product is CASSATGSVSTDTQYF.

The rearrangement uses TRBV10-3 and TRBJ2-7, with D uncertain. The CDR3 extends over 15 amino acids. Trimming shortened V by 4 bases and J by 5 bases, and 18 bases separated the two germline ends. The germline gives CDR1 ENHRY, CDR2 SYGVKD. CDR3 sequence reads: CAISARPEDQDEQYF. The CDR3 coding sequence is TGTGCCATCAGTGCCAGACCCGAAGATCAGGACGAGCAGTACTTC.

V and J are TRBV19 and TRBJ1-1; possible D gene TRBD1, 6 bases. Germline V lookup: CDR1 LNHDA, CDR2 SQIVND (reference sequence). Between the trimmed V and J ends, which lost 4 bases and 0 bases, there was a span of 18 bases. This CDR3 has 17 residues. The CDR3 region is CASSTPPLTGMNTEAFF. DNA of the CDR3: TGTGCCAGTAGTACCCCTCCCCTCACAGGGATGAACACTGAAGCTTTCTTT.

The chain has TRBV6-1 and TRBJ1-2; 7 positions agree with TRBD1. With V trimmed by 2 bases and J by 4 bases, 4 bases remained unmatched. The CDR3 extends over 14 amino acids. Germline CDR1 MNHNS, CDR2 SASEGT. In DNA, the CDR3 is TGTGCCAGCAGTGAAAGGGGGCCCGGCTATGGCTACACCTTC. This gives the protein CASSERGPGYGYTF.

The V gene is TRBV10-3, the J gene TRBJ1-1; D is unresolved. The CDR3 contains 14 residues. Germline V gene lookup returns CDR1 ENHRY and CDR2 SYGVKD. V dropped 2 bases and J dropped 13 bases, with 20 bases sitting between them. The CDR3 here is CAISEPGGRKRGFF. The DNA for the CDR3 is TGTGCCATCAGTGAGCCCGGAGGCAGGAAGAGAGGTTTCTTT.

This clone showed up just a few times. The chain carries TRBV6-5 and TRBJ2-2; 8 bases line up with TRBD2. The CDR3 consists of 15 residues. Trimming took 6 bases from V and 4 from J; bases not matched to a gene: 7. Germline-derived CDR1 and CDR2 are MNHEY and SVGAGI. This CDR3 is CASSLTSGSTGELFF. Here the CDR3 DNA reads TGTGCCAGCAGCCTCACGAGCGGGAGCACCGGGGAGCTGTTTTTT.

In this sample, this clone turned up once. J is TRBJ1-1 and V is TRBV29-1, with D hard to call. This CDR3 is built from 13 residues. Trimming removed 1 base from V and 4 bases from J, with 10 bases in between. The germline V gene has CDR1 SQVTM and CDR2 ANQGSEA. The DNA for the CDR3 is TGCAGCGTTGAAGTCTCAGATGCCACTGAAGCTTTCTTT. Encoded protein: CSVEVSDATEAFF.